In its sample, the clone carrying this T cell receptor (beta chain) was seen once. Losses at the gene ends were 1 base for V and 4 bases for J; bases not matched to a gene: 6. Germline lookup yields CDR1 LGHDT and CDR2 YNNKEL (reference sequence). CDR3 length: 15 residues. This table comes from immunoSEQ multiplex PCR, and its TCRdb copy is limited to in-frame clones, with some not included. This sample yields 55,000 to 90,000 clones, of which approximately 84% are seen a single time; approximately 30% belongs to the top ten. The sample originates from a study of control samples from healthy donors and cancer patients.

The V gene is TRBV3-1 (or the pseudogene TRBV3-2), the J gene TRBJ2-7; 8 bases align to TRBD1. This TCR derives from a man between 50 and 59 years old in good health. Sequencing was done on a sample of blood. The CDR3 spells CASSQVGRGRYEQYF. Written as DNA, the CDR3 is TGTGCCAGCAGCCAAGTGGGCAGGGGGCGTTACGAGCAGTACTTC.